This entry is about one T cell receptor (beta chain). Antigen: not known. In the ViraFEST assay, antigen-specific CD4+ clonotypes were identified by expansion after peptide-pool stimulation. Following culture for nine to ten days, CD4+ T cells were isolated. Nucleocapsid antibodies were negative in the vaccine recipients, who had never had SARS-CoV-2 infection. Two million PBMC per well were cultured with roughly 9 IU/ml IL-2 and approximately 10 ug/ml peptides. This specimen belongs to a study of vaccination effects on CD4 cells after COVID-19. Data came from immunoSEQ multiplex PCR; TCRdb stores just in-frame clones and leaves some out. The sample holds 62,000 or so clones, around 80% seen once. The germline CDR1 and CDR2 sequences are SGHRS and YFSETQ. The V and J ends lost 0 bases and 5 bases, in that order; junction bases with no gene match: 1. The CDR3 extends over 13 amino acids.

The J gene is TRBJ2-5, the V gene TRBV5-1; 7 bases map to TRBD1. This TCR came from a human donor who received a COVID-19 vaccine. This sample comprised CD4+ T cells from PBMCs cultured with SARS-CoV-2 spike peptides, obtained before COVID-19 vaccination. For the CDR3, the DNA is TGCGCCAGCAGCTTGGAAGGGGGCGAGACCCAGTACTTC. It specifies CASSLEGGETQYF.